This TCR beta chain was recorded in a study of T cells after yellow fever vaccination. Study at large: Fractions low in cell number were prepared with SMART-Seq v4 Ultra Low Input. Study findings and constraints: Sorted repertoires could include abundant contaminating clonotypes from bulk cells. Booster sampling recovered most clones from primary vaccination (96% CD4, around 90% CD8).

Germline lookup yields CDR1 SGHRS and CDR2 YFSETQ. The length of the CDR3 is 14 residues. V gave up 1 base and J gave up 6 bases; unmatched junction bases: 6. TCRdb re-derived calls from the 5' RACE reads in MiXCR, one entry per CDR3 protein. The sample shows 600,000 to 750,000 distinct CDR3 sequences, about 12% of them seen only once. About this clonotype: The antigen is unknown.

The TCR originated in a man under 40 who received the YFV17D yellow fever vaccine. This material consisted of PBMCs, taken on the day of the yellow fever booster vaccination. The gene calls are TRBV5-1 and TRBJ2-7; 8 bases are shared with TRBD2. CDR3 region: CASSLRAGAPEQYF. The CDR3 bases are TGCGCCAGCAGCTTGAGAGCGGGAGCGCCCGAGCAGTACTTC.